Below are 15 T cell receptor beta chains sequenced from a single sample in a study of cytotoxic CD8 clonotypes in ibrutinib-treated CLL (dated by TCRdb to the early 2020s). Library construction relied on the immunoSEQ multiplex PCR assay. Drawn from immuneACCESS, this table holds only the in-frame rearrangements with V and J called that TCRdb kept. Clones are partly lost; checked studies trace under half to an unresolved V gene and leave the rest unexplained. The sample table shows 10,000 to 15,000 clones, and approximately 59% are seen once. Over 25% of the sample lies in the top ten. Sequences were derived from PBMCs, sampled before ibrutinib treatment. The source of these receptors is a human donor with chronic lymphocytic leukemia.

This rearrangement joins TRBV5-1 to TRBJ2-7, with 11 bases lining up with TRBD2. Per the germline V gene, CDR1 is SGHRS and CDR2 is YFSETQ. The length of the CDR3 is 16 residues. The V gene end was trimmed by 0 bases and the J gene end by 4 bases; junction bases not matched to a gene: 6. CDR3 bases: TGCGCCAGCAGCTTGGGGCCCTCTAGCGGGGGGTACGAGCAGTACTTC. It specifies CASSLGPSSGGYEQYF.

The genes are TRBV9 and TRBJ2-7; 7 nucleotides agree with TRBD1. CDR1 is SGDLS, CDR2 YYNGEE, per germline. V was pared by 3 bases and J by 3 bases, with 6 bases of the junction left unmatched. The CDR3 covers 14 residues. CDR3 DNA: TGTGCCAGCAGCGAAGGGGACAGCAGCTACGAGCAGTACTTC. This encodes CASSEGDSSYEQYF.

The chain is built from TRBV2 and TRBJ2-3, with 16 nucleotides matching TRBD2. This CDR3 has 19 residues. With V trimmed by 3 bases and J by 3 bases, 9 bases remained unmatched. Germline CDR1 SNHLY, CDR2 FYNNEI. CDR3 nucleotide sequence: TGTGCCAGCAGTGATCCGGGACTAGCGGGGGGGCTTGATACAGATACGCAGTATTTT. Translating it yields CASSDPGLAGGLDTDTQYF.

The CDR3 is CASNHPRRGLNEQYF. DNA for the CDR3: TGTGCCAGCAACCACCCCAGGAGGGGTCTGAACGAGCAGTACTTC. The chain has TRBV5-8 and TRBJ2-7; maybe TRBD2 (6 bases). Germline V lookup: CDR1 SGHTS, CDR2 YDEGEE. The ends were cut back, 6 bases at V and 5 bases at J, with 21 bases in the middle. This CDR3 has 15 residues.

The gene calls are TRBV30 and TRBJ1-4; the D is unclear. V was cut by 2 bases and J by 8 bases, with 9 bases left in between. CDR1 and CDR2 (germline): GTSNPN, SVGIG (reference sequence). The CDR3 sequence is 12 residues long. CDR3 residues: CAWSRSVEKLFF. As DNA, the CDR3 is TGTGCCTGGAGTCGGTCCGTAGAAAAACTGTTTTTT. Based on the CDR3 plus reference TRBV30 and TRBJ1-4, the full variable domain is SQTIHQWPATLVQPVGSPLSLECTVEGTSNPNLYWYRQAAGRGLQLLFYSVGIGQISSEVPQNLSASRPQDRQFILSSKKLLLSDSGFYLCAWSRSVEKLFFGSGTQLSVL.

The chain joins TRBV9 to TRBJ2-3; D gene uncertain. This CDR3 has 10 amino acids. The germline V gene encodes CDR1 SGDLS and CDR2 YYNGEE. Trimming removed 2 bases from V and 7 bases from J, with 2 bases in between. The CDR3, as DNA: TGTGCCAGCAGCGTGAATACGCAGTATTTT. This gives the protein CASSVNTQYF.

The gene calls are TRBV13 and TRBJ1-2, with TRBD1 matching 8 bases. With V trimmed by 5 bases and J by 3 bases, 8 bases remained unmatched. From germline, CDR1 is PRHDT and CDR2 FYEKMQ (reference sequence). This CDR3 comprises 15 residues. The CDR3 nucleotides read TGTGCCAGCAGCCCTCAGACAGGGGAATACTATGGCTACACCTTC. This codes for CASSPQTGEYYGYTF.

This clone was counted once. The rearrangement joins TRBV25-1 to TRBJ2-2; 10 positions agree with TRBD2. CDR1 MGHDK and CDR2 SYGVNS come from the germline V gene. CDR3 length: 14 amino acids. Trimming at V came to 10 bases and at J to 3 bases, leaving 5 bases not matched to a gene. The chain's CDR3 is CATQTSGHTGELFF. The CDR3 region has the DNA TGTGCCACCCAGACTAGCGGGCACACCGGGGAGCTGTTTTTT.

This sequence joins TRBV5-1 and TRBJ2-5, with D possibly TRBD1 on 6 matching bases. The germline V gene encodes CDR1 SGHRS and CDR2 YFSETQ. V was clipped by 1 base and J by 1 base, with 14 bases between them. This CDR3 contains 16 residues. The CDR3 spells CASSLSGVGGQETQYF. The CDR3 nucleotides are TGCGCCAGCAGCTTGTCAGGGGTTGGGGGCCAAGAGACCCAGTACTTC.

This clone was seen only a few times. The CDR3 nucleotides are TGTGCCAGCAGGCCACAGGGAACTGGACAGCCCCAGCATTTT. Protein product: CASRPQGTGQPQHF. J is TRBJ1-5 and V is TRBV6-1, with a weak D call TRBD1 (6 bases). The V end was cut by 6 bases, the J end by 7 bases, with 16 bases between. CDR1 and CDR2 from the germline V gene are MNHNS and SASEGT. The length of the CDR3 is 14 residues.

The rearrangement links TRBV14 to TRBJ2-1; 12 nucleotides match TRBD2. V lost 0 bases and J lost 7; bases outside the gene matches: 4. The CDR3 consists of 16 residues. Germline CDR1 is SGHDN and CDR2 is FVKESK. Written as DNA, the CDR3 is TGTGCCAGCAGCCAAGAGAGGCTAGCGGGGGGGAATGAGCAGTTCTTC. Translation: CASSQERLAGGNEQFF.

The chain links TRBV2 to TRBJ2-3, with D possibly matching TRBD1 (6 bases). The CDR3 runs to 13 residues. Germline lookup yields CDR1 SNHLY and CDR2 FYNNEI. V was shortened by 6 bases and J by 2 bases, with 9 bases between the two germline ends. The CDR3 DNA reads as TGTGCCAGCAGCCGGGACAACACAGATACGCAGTATTTT. It yields the protein CASSRDNTDTQYF.

J is TRBJ2-2 and V is TRBV11-2; no clear D gene. CDR1 SGHAT and CDR2 FQNNGV come from the germline V gene. This CDR3 region has 14 residues. Trimming removed 0 bases at V and 1 base at J, with 3 bases between. The CDR3: CASSLDLNTGELFF. The CDR3 DNA follows: TGTGCCAGCAGCTTAGATCTGAACACCGGGGAGCTGTTTTTT.

This clone has only a few counts. The chain uses TRBV19 and TRBJ2-5, with unresolved D. This CDR3 is built from 11 residues. Germline values: CDR1 LNHDA, CDR2 SQIVND (reference sequence). CDR3 DNA: TGTGCAACAGCTTTCCAAGAGACCCAGTACTTC. Translated, it gives CATAFQETQYF.

The chain employs TRBV5-4 and TRBJ2-5; tentative D call: TRBD2 (6 bases). CDR1 and CDR2 from the germline V gene are SGHNT and YYREEE (reference sequence). Trimming shortened V by 2 bases and J by 5 bases, and 19 bases separated the two germline ends. The CDR3 has 16 amino acids. For the CDR3, the DNA is TGTGCCAGCAGCTTTGGGGCGGCGAATGGGAGGGAGACCCAGTACTTC. Translating it yields CASSFGAANGRETQYF.